This TCR beta chain was found in a study of low-dose radiotherapy and immunotherapy resistance in tumors. Germline CDR1 and CDR2: MNHNY and SVGAGI (reference sequence). Trimming removed 7 bases from V and 2 bases from J, with 6 bases in between. CDR3 length equals 11 residues. TRAV and TRBV primers primed cDNA for both TCRalpha and TCRbeta. Using a constant-region primer together with a V-primer adapter, TCRs were subjected to 20 PCR cycles of amplification. MiXCR, applied by TCRdb to the reads, yields one record per CDR3 protein. The data show around 9,800 distinct CDR3 sequences, with roughly four fifths seen just once and more than 1.4% held by the top ten.

The clonotype comes from a human donor with advanced metastatic prostate, ovarian, gallbladder or colorectal cancer (not recorded which). This table probably holds off-target reads from a library built for another chain. The chain links TRBV6-6 to TRBJ2-7; D gene ambiguous. In DNA form, the CDR3 reads TGTGCCAGCACTTCGGCCTACGAGCAGTACTTC. Its protein is CASTSAYEQYF.